These 5 T cell receptor beta chains came from one sample sequenced in a study of T-cell memory formation after mild COVID-19. One entry per CDR3 protein, called by TCRdb with MiXCR from the 5' RACE reads. The sample includes 200,000 to 250,000 distinct CDR3 sequences, just over 9.5% of them seen just once. The source material was PBMCs or a T cell subset sorted from them (not recorded which). The receptors derive from a young man who had mild COVID-19 (a few samples of this study predate the infection). Cell type and time point are not known.

In its sample, this clonotype was seen a few times. The rearrangement links TRBV4-2 to TRBJ2-1, with D perhaps TRBD2 (5 bases). V was cut by 1 base and J by 8 bases, with 9 bases left in between. CDR3 length: 13 residues. Per germline, CDR1 LGHNA and CDR2 YNFKEQ. The CDR3 DNA is TGTGCCAGCAGCCAAGTTCTAGCCGATGAGCAGTTCTTC. Amino acid sequence: CASSQVLADEQFF.

This chain connects TRBV30 to TRBJ2-5; TRBD2 aligns across 7 bases. The length of the CDR3 is 14 residues. Trimming removed 0 bases from V and 5 bases from J; junction bases left unmatched: 6. Germline values: CDR1 GTSNPN, CDR2 SVGIG (reference sequence). The CDR3 sequence: CAWSVGLGLETQYF. CDR3 DNA sequence: TGTGCCTGGAGTGTAGGACTAGGTCTGGAGACCCAGTACTTC.

In its sample, this clonotype was seen a few times. The rearrangement uses TRBV7-3 and TRBJ2-7, with 12 nucleotides matching TRBD2. This CDR3 is 15 amino acids long. Germline trimming cut 4 bases from V and 3 bases from J; bases unmatched to any gene: 4. The germline CDR1 and CDR2 sequences are SGHTA and FQGTGA. CDR3 DNA sequence: TGTGCCAGCAGCTCCGCTAGCGGGGGGGTCTACGAGCAGTACTTC. It specifies CASSSASGGVYEQYF.

J is TRBJ1-2 and V is TRBV12-3 or TRBV12-4, with TRBD1 matching 7 bases. Trimming at V came to 5 bases and at J to 8 bases, leaving 14 bases not matched to a gene. This CDR3 is built from 15 residues. CDR3 sequence: CASSPAGQERRGYTF. The CDR3 nucleotides read TGTGCCAGCAGTCCCGCCGGACAGGAAAGACGGGGCTACACCTTC.

The sample holds a few counts of this clonotype. CDR3 region: CASGLVLEGLAKNIQYF. CDR3 in DNA: TGTGCTAGTGGTTTGGTACTGGAGGGGCTAGCCAAAAACATTCAGTACTTC. This sequence joins TRBV12-5 and TRBJ2-4, with D possibly matching TRBD2 (6 bases). Germline CDR1 LGHNT, CDR2 FRNRAP. Trimming shortened V by 0 bases and J by 0 bases, and 12 bases separated the two germline ends. The CDR3 totals 17 residues.